These T cell receptor beta chains were read from a single sample in a study of cytomegalovirus exposure and HLA in healthy donors. Measured with immunoSEQ multiplex PCR; TCRdb has only the in-frame clones, and not every one. The table records about 200,000 clones, around three quarters of them present only once. Material for sequencing was PBMCs. The receptors were sampled from a man between 35 and 55 years old in good health and CMV-seronegative. CDR3s include the opening cysteine and the closing phenylalanine or tryptophan. The D gene is left open where the match is weak. Some rows have no size entry. The others give once, few or many, or a class for an expanded clone.

D,size,V,J,CDR3,DNA
TRBD2,few,TRBV7-3,TRBJ2-1,CASSTTTSARYNEQFF,TGTGCCAGCAGCACCACGACTAGCGCACGCTACAATGAGCAGTTCTTC
TRBD1,.,TRBV18,TRBJ2-7,CASSPTTGGGEQYF,TGTGCCAGCTCACCAACGACAGGGGGTGGTGAGCAGTACTTC
TRBD2,.,TRBV5-1,TRBJ2-3,CASRLGGFRDTQYF,TGCGCCAGCAGGTTGGGAGGGTTCAGAGATACGCAGTATTTT
TRBD2,.,TRBV19,TRBJ2-1,CASSTGLAGANEQFF,TGTGCCAGTAGTACGGGACTAGCGGGGGCCAATGAGCAGTTCTTC
TRBD2,.,TRBV11-2,TRBJ2-3,CASSLGLALTDTQYF,TGTGCCAGCAGCCTGGGACTAGCTCTCACAGATACGCAGTATTTT
.,.,TRBV5-6,TRBJ1-5,CASSLGQSNQPQHF,TGTGCCAGCAGCTTGGGACAGTCGAATCAGCCCCAGCATTTT
TRBD1,.,TRBV10-3,TRBJ2-7,CAISESYLPGQGIETYEQYF,TGTGCCATCAGTGAGTCCTACTTACCGGGACAGGGGATCGAAACCTACGAGCAGTACTTC
TRBD2,.,TRBV6-6,TRBJ2-7,CASSPGLAFLFYEQYF,TGTGCCAGCAGTCCCGGACTAGCCTTCTTGTTCTACGAGCAGTACTTC
TRBD1,.,TRBV7-8,TRBJ2-7,CASRSTETGTYEQYF,TGTGCCAGCAGGAGTACGGAGACAGGGACCTACGAGCAGTACTTC
TRBD1,.,TRBV7-9,TRBJ2-2,CASSLRQGNTGELFF,TGTGCCAGCAGCTTACGACAGGGGAACACCGGGGAGCTGTTTTTT
.,once,TRBV19,TRBJ2-7,CASSAGPAPMGQYF,TGTGCCAGTAGTGCGGGTCCGGCCCCTATGGGGCAGTACTTC
.,.,TRBV28,TRBJ1-4,CASSNAGAEKLFF,TGTGCCAGCAGCAACGCGGGGGCTGAAAAACTGTTTTTT
.,.,TRBV28,TRBJ2-5,CASSPELGRGETQYF,TGTGCCAGCAGTCCCGAACTAGGCCGTGGGGAGACCCAGTACTTC
.,.,TRBV27,TRBJ1-1,CASSLSRGIEAFF,TGTGCCAGCAGTTTATCGCGCGGTATCGAAGCTTTCTTT
TRBD1,.,TRBV6-5,TRBJ1-5,CASSYQGGVNQPQHF,TGTGCCAGCAGTTACCAGGGGGGAGTCAATCAGCCCCAGCATTTT
TRBD2,.,TRBV28,TRBJ2-3,CASSSSGRVTDTQYF,TGTGCCAGCAGTTCTAGCGGGAGGGTAACAGATACGCAGTATTTT
TRBD1,.,TRBV6-5,TRBJ1-1,CASSSGQGGVAFF,TGTGCCAGCAGCTCCGGACAGGGGGGCGTGGCTTTCTTT
TRBD1,.,TRBV6-1,TRBJ1-2,CASTGDRRIPYGYTF,TGTGCCAGCACGGGGGACAGGAGAATACCCTATGGCTACACCTTC
.,.,TRBV7-6,TRBJ2-1,CASSPWRGNEQFF,TGTGCCAGCAGCCCGTGGAGGGGCAATGAGCAGTTCTTC
TRBD1,once,TRBV10-2,TRBJ1-2,CASSDPKTGGLTGGYTF,TGCGCCAGCAGTGACCCTAAGACAGGGGGGTTGACTGGTGGCTACACCTTC
TRBD2,.,TRBV2,TRBJ2-3,CASKLAGGTDTQYF,TGTGCCAGCAAACTAGCGGGAGGCACAGATACGCAGTATTTT
.,.,TRBV5-1,TRBJ2-3,CASSLGQLTDTQYF,TGCGCCAGCAGCTTAGGACAGCTCACAGATACGCAGTATTTT
.,.,TRBV28,TRBJ2-7,CASSLSPTGAYEQYF,TGTGCCAGCAGTTTATCCCCGACAGGAGCCTACGAGCAGTACTTC
.,.,TRBV9,TRBJ2-2,CASTPLQYSGELFF,TGTGCCAGCACCCCCCTCCAGTACAGCGGGGAGCTGTTTTTT
.,once,TRBV4-2,TRBJ1-6,CASSQDLAASDSPLHF,TGTGCCAGCAGCCAAGATTTGGCAGCGTCGGATTCACCCCTCCACTTT
TRBD2,.,TRBV5-4,TRBJ2-3,CASSQGTGGGADTQYF,TGTGCCAGCAGCCAAGGGACCGGGGGGGGAGCAGATACGCAGTATTTT
.,.,TRBV2,TRBJ2-3,CASLGLGPDTQYF,TGTGCCAGCCTGGGTCTAGGCCCAGATACGCAGTATTTT
.,.,TRBV7-3,TRBJ2-3,CASSAQGEAQYF,TGTGCCAGCAGCGCGCAGGGGGAGGCGCAGTATTTT
TRBD1,.,TRBV6-1,TRBJ2-4,CASSEEGGANIQYF,TGTGCCAGCAGTGAAGAAGGGGGCGCAAACATTCAGTACTTC
.,.,TRBV28,TRBJ2-1,CASSTLWNEQFF,TGTGCCAGCAGTACACTATGGAATGAGCAGTTCTTC
TRBD2,.,TRBV4-1,TRBJ2-1,CASSLTSFSYNEQFF,TGCGCCAGCAGCCTGACTAGCTTCTCCTACAATGAGCAGTTCTTC
TRBD2,once,TRBV28,TRBJ2-3,CASSLPSGRGTDTQYF,TGTGCCAGCAGTCTTCCTAGCGGGAGAGGCACAGATACGCAGTATTTT
TRBD1,.,TRBV14,TRBJ2-2,CASSHLDRAGTGELFF,TGTGCCAGCAGCCATCTGGACAGGGCGGGCACCGGGGAGCTGTTTTTT
.,.,TRBV10-1,TRBJ1-2,CASSELREVYGYTF,TGCGCCAGCAGTGAGCTCAGGGAAGTCTATGGCTACACCTTC
.,.,TRBV9,TRBJ1-3,CASSVEERTSGNTIYF,TGTGCCAGCAGCGTAGAGGAGAGAACCTCTGGAAACACCATATATTTT
.,few,TRBV10-3,TRBJ1-1,CAILKSAGNTEAFF,TGTGCCATCCTCAAGAGTGCGGGGAACACTGAAGCTTTCTTT
.,.,TRBV1,TRBJ2-7,CTSSQFLRRAPTDEQYF,TGCACCAGCAGCCAGTTTCTACGGCGGGCCCCGACCGACGAGCAGTACTTC
.,.,TRBV5-1,TRBJ2-7,CASSLEAHSYEQYF,TGCGCCAGCAGCTTGGAAGCTCACTCCTACGAGCAGTACTTC
.,few,TRBV7-9,TRBJ1-1,CSSSLEGWSNTEAFF,TGTTCCAGCAGCTTAGAGGGGTGGTCGAACACTGAAGCTTTCTTT
TRBD1,few,TRBV6-5,TRBJ2-1,CASSWSGTGGYEQFF,TGTGCCAGCAGTTGGTCCGGGACAGGGGGCTATGAGCAGTTCTTC
TRBD1,.,TRBV6-5,TRBJ2-7,CASSSGTGNEQYF,TGTGCCAGCAGTTCCGGGACAGGGAACGAGCAGTACTTC
.,.,TRBV19,TRBJ2-5,CASNTGFSQETQYF,TGTGCCAGTAATACAGGATTCTCCCAAGAGACCCAGTACTTC
TRBD2,.,TRBV19,TRBJ2-1,CASSNGGTYNEQFF,TGTGCCAGTAGTAACGGGGGGACCTACAATGAGCAGTTCTTC
.,once,TRBV7-3,TRBJ2-7,CASSSGTESSYEQYF,TGTGCCAGCAGCTCCGGGACTGAAAGCTCCTACGAGCAGTACTTC
.,.,TRBV4-3,TRBJ2-7,CASSQDEQGFTGEQYF,TGCGCCAGCAGCCAAGATGAACAGGGCTTCACGGGAGAGCAGTACTTC
TRBD2,.,TRBV2,TRBJ2-5,CASSLSGGSQETQYF,TGTGCCAGCAGTTTAAGCGGGGGGAGTCAAGAGACCCAGTACTTC